The next 31 T cell receptor beta chains were all read from a single sample in a study of Tregs in tolerant kidney transplant recipients. Some clones are missing from TCRdb's copy, which holds only in-frame ones; the method was immunoSEQ multiplex PCR. The data contain about 66,000 clones, 80% to 95% of them singletons. The source was CD8+ T cells from blood, collected before the transplant. The receptors stem from a human donor who received a combined kidney and bone marrow transplant.

J is TRBJ2-5 and V is TRBV15; 11 bases line up with TRBD1. CDR1 LNHNV and CDR2 YYDKDF come from the germline V gene (reference sequence). The CDR3 is made up of 15 amino acids. V lost 5 bases, J lost 4 bases, and 6 bases stayed unmatched. CDR3 sequence (DNA): TGTGCCACCAGCCACACGGACAGGGGGCTAGAGACCCAGTACTTC. The encoded protein is CATSHTDRGLETQYF.

This clone was seen a handful of times. The V gene is TRBV4-3, the J gene TRBJ2-1, with D uncertain. Trimming cost V 4 bases and J 5 bases, with 15 bases left between them. The CDR3 is 15 residues long. Germline V gene data show CDR1 as LGHNA and CDR2 as YSLEER. CDR3 loop: CASSRLPIRDNEQFF. DNA of the CDR3: TGCGCCAGCAGCCGCTTACCGATTAGAGACAATGAGCAGTTCTTC.

The chain couples TRBV7-2 to TRBJ2-7; 10 nucleotides agree with TRBD2. Per the germline V gene, CDR1 is SGHTA and CDR2 is FQGNSA. There are 15 residues in the CDR3. Trimming at V came to 5 bases and at J to 4 bases, leaving 8 bases not matched to a gene. The CDR3 protein is CASSPLAGVEYEQYF. CDR3 coding DNA: TGTGCCAGCAGCCCCCTAGCGGGAGTGGAATACGAGCAGTACTTC.

The gene calls are TRBV9 and TRBJ2-1, with 13 bases lining up with TRBD2. Trimming at V came to 3 bases and at J to 0 bases, leaving 15 bases not matched to a gene. The CDR3 spans 21 residues. The germline gives CDR1 SGDLS, CDR2 YYNGEE. The CDR3 protein is CASSGSSGGTSGKSSYNEQFF. The CDR3, as DNA: TGTGCCAGCAGCGGGTCGAGTGGGGGGACTAGCGGGAAAAGCTCCTACAATGAGCAGTTCTTC.

V is TRBV7-9 and J is TRBJ2-1, with TRBD1 matching over 10 bases. The V and J ends lost 5 bases and 7 bases, in that order; junction bases with no gene match: 8. Germline assignment: CDR1 SEHNR and CDR2 FQNEAQ (reference sequence). This CDR3 comprises 15 residues. The CDR3 DNA reads TGTGCCAGCAGCGAGGGACAGGGGATGGAGAATGAGCAGTTCTTC. Its protein product is CASSEGQGMENEQFF.

The rearrangement links TRBV7-8 to TRBJ2-1; TRBD2 is a possible D gene (6 bases). The CDR3 contains 15 residues. Trimming took off 2 bases at V and 5 bases at J, with 13 bases between the two ends. Germline loops: CDR1 SGHVS, CDR2 FQNEAQ. Here the CDR3 DNA reads TGTGCCAGCAGCTTAAGGGCTAGCGAGAACAATGAGCAGTTCTTC. This encodes CASSLRASENNEQFF.

V is TRBV30 and J is TRBJ2-1; maybe TRBD1 (5 bases). Germline V CDR1 and CDR2: GTSNPN, SVGIG (reference sequence). The CDR3 is 14 residues long. V lost 5 bases to trimming and J lost 2 bases, with 13 bases between them. The CDR3: CAWLGLGPYNEQFF. CDR3 in DNA: TGTGCCTGGCTCGGTTTGGGGCCCTACAATGAGCAGTTCTTC.

The gene calls are TRBV11-2 and TRBJ2-7; D call uncertain. The germline gives CDR1 SGHAT, CDR2 FQNNGV. CDR3 length: 13 amino acids. With 5 bases removed from V and 1 base from J, the gap between germline ends came to 9 bases. In DNA form, the CDR3 reads TGTGCCAGCAGCAACGGTCCTTCCTACGAGCAGTACTTC. Translating it yields CASSNGPSYEQYF.

The chain is built from TRBV15 and TRBJ1-2; D possibly corresponds to TRBD1 (6 bases). The CDR3 contains 14 residues. Germline assignment: CDR1 LNHNV and CDR2 YYDKDF (reference sequence). V was cut by 3 bases and J by 8 bases, with 16 bases left in between. The DNA for the CDR3 is TGTGCCACCAGCAGTGAAGGGGGGGTAGGAGGCTACACCTTC. This encodes CATSSEGGVGGYTF.

Note on this clone: One end of the junction is discordant with germline, which a read error may explain. The genes are TRBV19 and TRBJ2-7, with 10 nucleotides matching TRBD1. Germline lookup yields CDR1 LNHDA and CDR2 SQIVND (reference sequence). There are 14 residues in the CDR3. In DNA, the CDR3 is TGTGCCAGTAGCATAGGACAGGGGGAATACGAGCAGTACTTC. Protein sequence: CASSIGQGEYEQYF.

This rearrangement joins TRBV9 to TRBJ2-1; 7 bases match TRBD2. Germline CDR1 and CDR2: SGDLS and YYNGEE. The CDR3 is made up of 15 amino acids. Germline trimming cut 3 bases from V and 4 bases from J; bases unmatched to any gene: 7. CDR3 coding DNA: TGTGCCAGCAGCGGGGCCGGGGGGAGGTACAATGAGCAGTTCTTC. Translation gives CASSGAGGRYNEQFF. Combining the CDR3 with reference TRBV9 and TRBJ2-1 gives the whole variable domain DSGVTQTPKHLITATGQRVTLRCSPRSGDLSVYWYQQSLDQGLQFLIQYYNGEERAKGNILERFSAQQFPDLHSELNLSSLELGDSALYFCASSGAGGRYNEQFFGPGTRLTVL.

V and J are TRBV9 and TRBJ1-2; maybe TRBD1 (6 bases). This CDR3 has 18 amino acids. CDR1 and CDR2 from the germline V gene are SGDLS and YYNGEE. V shed 0 bases and J shed 6 bases, with 24 bases lying between them. As DNA, the CDR3 is TGTGCCAGCAGCGTAGGCGTCGCCTCCGGACAGACATTAGATGGCTACACCTTC. As protein: CASSVGVASGQTLDGYTF. Filled out from reference TRBV9 and TRBJ1-2, the complete variable domain reads DSGVTQTPKHLITATGQRVTLRCSPRSGDLSVYWYQQSLDQGLQFLIQYYNGEERAKGNILERFSAQQFPDLHSELNLSSLELGDSALYFCASSVGVASGQTLDGYTFGSGTRLTVV.

This chain uses TRBV4-3 with TRBJ2-7, with TRBD2 identical over 8 bases. Germline V CDR1 and CDR2: LGHNA, YSLEER. Trimming at V came to 0 bases and at J to 5 bases, leaving 6 bases not matched to a gene. The CDR3 consists of 15 residues. The CDR3 loop reads CASSQDRLAGDEQYF. The CDR3 DNA follows: TGCGCCAGCAGCCAAGATCGCCTAGCGGGTGACGAGCAGTACTTC.

This chain links TRBV6-1 with TRBJ1-2, with a weak D call TRBD1 (5 bases). The CDR3 is 12 residues long. The V and J ends lost 4 bases and 4 bases respectively, with 7 bases between them. In germline, CDR1 is MNHNS, CDR2 SASEGT. The DNA for the CDR3 is TGTGCCAGCAGTGGGACAATCTATGGCTACACCTTC. It translates to CASSGTIYGYTF.

This chain uses TRBV14 with TRBJ2-5; the match to TRBD2 covers 12 bases. Germline V gene data show CDR1 as SGHDN and CDR2 as FVKESK. The CDR3 totals 16 residues. The J segment lost 2 bases and the V segment lost 1 base, leaving 2 bases of the junction unmatched. In DNA, the CDR3 is TGTGCCAGCAGCCAAGCGGGGACTAGCGGGCAAGAGACCCAGTACTTC. Amino acids: CASSQAGTSGQETQYF. Full variable domain (remainder filled in from reference TRBV14 and TRBJ2-5): EAGVTQFPSHSVIEKGQTVTLRCDPISGHDNLYWYRRVMGKEIKFLLHFVKESKQDESGMPNNRFLAERTGGTYSTLKVQPAELEDSGVYFCASSQAGTSGQETQYFGPGTRLLVL.

The chain employs TRBV7-9 and TRBJ2-3; 8 positions agree with TRBD2. The CDR3 contains 16 residues. CDR1 and CDR2 (germline): SEHNR, FQNEAQ (reference sequence). Trimming at V came to 1 base and at J to 6 bases, leaving 9 bases not matched to a gene. This CDR3 is CASSLGSGGPQDTQYF. CDR3 nucleotides: TGTGCCAGCAGCTTAGGGTCGGGAGGGCCTCAGGATACGCAGTATTTT. Full variable domain (outside the CDR3, taken from reference TRBV7-9 and TRBJ2-3): DTGVSQNPRHKITKRGQNVTFRCDPISEHNRLYWYRQTLGQGPEFLTYFQNEAQLEKSRLLSDRFSAERPKGSFSTLEIQRTEQGDSAMYLCASSLGSGGPQDTQYFGPGTRLTVL.

The chain is built from TRBV7-9 and TRBJ2-7; D is unclear. CDR1 and CDR2 from the germline V gene are SEHNR and FQNEAQ (reference sequence). The ends were cut back, 5 bases at V and 5 bases at J, with 10 bases in the middle. The CDR3 is 12 amino acids. The DNA of the CDR3 is TGTGCCAGCAGCCCCATGGCAGACGAGCAGTACTTC. It codes for CASSPMADEQYF.

The V gene is TRBV21-1, the J gene TRBJ2-1; the D call TRBD1 from the table was never checked on the DNA. TRBV21-1 is assigned pseudogene status. The CDR3 sequence is 14 residues long. Here the CDR3 DNA reads TGTGCCAGCAGCAATTTTACAGGGCGAAATGAGCAGTTCTTC. Translating gives CASSNFTGRNEQFF.

The V call is TRBV27, the J call TRBJ2-1, with 8 bases identical to TRBD1. This CDR3 is built from 16 residues. Germline loops: CDR1 MNHEY, CDR2 SMNVEV (reference sequence). The trim removed 4 bases at V and 5 bases at J, leaving 10 bases unmatched. CDR3 sequence reads: CASSWDRTGSNNEQFF. CDR3 nucleotide sequence: TGTGCCAGCAGTTGGGATAGGACAGGGAGCAACAATGAGCAGTTCTTC.

V and J are TRBV4-1 and TRBJ2-7; a weak D match, TRBD2 (5 bases). Looked up from germline, CDR1 is MGHRA and CDR2 is YSYEKL. The CDR3 loop spans 19 amino acids. V lost 1 base and J 2 bases, leaving 24 bases between the germline ends. The CDR3: CASSQVWKDYQATTYEQYF. The CDR3 nucleotides are TGCGCCAGCAGCCAAGTTTGGAAAGATTACCAGGCGACTACCTACGAGCAGTACTTC.

The genes are TRBV9 and TRBJ1-2; tentative D call: TRBD1 (5 bases). Germline loops: CDR1 SGDLS, CDR2 YYNGEE. The CDR3 totals 13 residues. Trimming removed 2 bases from V and 3 bases from J, with 8 bases in between. CDR3 protein: CASSVEGDYGYTF. The CDR3 coding sequence is TGTGCCAGCAGCGTCGAAGGGGACTATGGCTACACCTTC.

The sample holds one count of this clone. The gene calls are TRBV6-6 and TRBJ2-2; 7 nucleotides line up with TRBD1. J gave up 7 bases and V 7 bases, and 15 bases lay outside the gene matches. CDR1 is MNHNY and CDR2 is SVGAGI in the germline V gene (reference sequence). This CDR3 comprises 16 residues. The CDR3, as DNA: TGTGCCAGCAACCGAGCGGACAGGAGAGGTGGCGGGGAGCTGTTTTTT. The encoded protein is CASNRADRRGGGELFF.

The chain links TRBV5-6 to TRBJ2-6, with 7 bases that match TRBD1. V was clipped by 0 bases and J by 4 bases; unmatched bases: 4. From germline, CDR1 is SGHDT and CDR2 YYEEEE. This CDR3 spans 16 amino acids. In nucleotides, the CDR3 is TGTGCCAGCAGCTTGGCGCAGGGGGTGGGGGCCAACGTCCTGACTTTC. Its protein is CASSLAQGVGANVLTF.

The gene calls are TRBV4-1 and TRBJ1-2; 8 bases align to TRBD1. The germline V gene encodes CDR1 MGHRA and CDR2 YSYEKL. The ends lost 1 base at V and 7 bases at J; junction bases unmatched: 8. There are 15 residues in the CDR3. CDR3 sequence: CASSQVQDRGSGYTF. The DNA for the CDR3 is TGCGCCAGCAGCCAAGTCCAAGACAGGGGAAGTGGCTACACCTTC.

This rearrangement joins TRBV6-6 to TRBJ2-7; the match to TRBD1 covers 11 bases. The V and J ends lost 6 bases and 4 bases, in that order; junction bases with no gene match: 5. The CDR3 is 14 residues long. Germline CDR1 is MNHNY and CDR2 is SVGAGI (reference sequence). CDR3 DNA: TGTGCCAGCAGCGGGGACAGGGGGTTTTACGAGCAGTACTTC. This gives the protein CASSGDRGFYEQYF.

This chain uses TRBV4-1 with TRBJ2-3, with 11 nucleotides matching TRBD2. The CDR3 loop spans 16 amino acids. Trimming took 2 bases from V and 2 from J; bases not matched to a gene: 3. Germline loops: CDR1 MGHRA, CDR2 YSYEKL. The CDR3 DNA reads TGCGCCAGCAGCCAAACTAGCGGGGGAGTCACAGATACGCAGTATTTT. Protein: CASSQTSGGVTDTQYF.

The rearrangement links TRBV4-1 to TRBJ1-1, with 11 bases lining up with TRBD1. Losses at the gene ends were 6 bases for V and 1 base for J; bases not matched to a gene: 4. Germline V gene data show CDR1 as MGHRA and CDR2 as YSYEKL. The CDR3 has 15 amino acids. The CDR3 bases are TGCGCCAGCAGGGGACAGGGGGTAAAGAACACTGAAGCTTTCTTT. It translates to CASRGQGVKNTEAFF.

In this sample, this clone turned up once. This rearrangement joins TRBV27 to TRBJ2-7; D gene uncertain. CDR1 and CDR2 (germline): MNHEY, SMNVEV (reference sequence). The CDR3 sequence is 13 residues long. The V end lost 2 bases, the J end lost 2 bases, and 7 bases lay between the germline ends. This CDR3 is CASSLMATYEQYF. CDR3 nucleotide sequence: TGTGCCAGCAGTTTAATGGCCACCTACGAGCAGTACTTC.

This chain connects TRBV7-9 to TRBJ1-1, with 12 positions matching TRBD1. The germline gives CDR1 SEHNR, CDR2 FQNEAQ (reference sequence). This CDR3 spans 19 amino acids. J lost 0 bases, V lost 4 bases, and 12 bases had no gene match. DNA of the CDR3: TGTGCCAGCAGCTCCGGGACAGGGGGCCAAACACTCCTGAACACTGAAGCTTTCTTT. Translation gives CASSSGTGGQTLLNTEAFF.

This sequence joins TRBV7-9 and TRBJ2-1, with D uncertain. This CDR3 is 13 amino acids long. The germline CDR1 and CDR2 sequences are SEHNR and FQNEAQ (reference sequence). The germline V and J ends were trimmed by 5 bases and 8 bases, with 13 bases remaining between them. The CDR3 region has the DNA TGTGCCAGCAGCACAAACTTCCGGGATGAGCAGTTCTTC. As protein: CASSTNFRDEQFF.

The chain couples TRBV12-2 to TRBJ2-3; the D call of TRBD1 is as the table states it, not checked on the DNA. TRBV12-2 is a pseudogene locus. This CDR3 has 15 amino acids. Here the CDR3 reads CASRSPEGGTDTQYF. CDR3 DNA sequence: TGTGCAAGTCGCTCACCCGAGGGGGGCACAGATACGCAGTATTTT.